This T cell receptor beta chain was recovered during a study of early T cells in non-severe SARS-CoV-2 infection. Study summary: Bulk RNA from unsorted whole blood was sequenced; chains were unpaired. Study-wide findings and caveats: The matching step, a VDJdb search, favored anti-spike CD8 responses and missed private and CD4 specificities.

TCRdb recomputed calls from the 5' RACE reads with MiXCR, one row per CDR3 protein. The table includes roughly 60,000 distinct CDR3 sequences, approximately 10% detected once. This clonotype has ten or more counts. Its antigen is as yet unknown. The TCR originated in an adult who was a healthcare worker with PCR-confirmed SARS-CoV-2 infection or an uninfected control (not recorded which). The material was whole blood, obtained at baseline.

In nucleotides, the CDR3 is TGTGCCAGCAGCTTGGGTCGGACACCCCTTAGCAATCAGCCCCAGCATTTT. Translated, it gives CASSLGRTPLSNQPQHF. The rearrangement links TRBV5-4 to TRBJ1-5; a possible D gene is TRBD1 (5 bases). The CDR3 runs 17 residues. CDR1 and CDR2 from the germline V gene are SGHNT and YYREEE (reference sequence). V lost 0 bases and J 0 bases, leaving 13 bases between the germline ends.